These 3 T cell receptor beta chains were all obtained from the same sample, sequenced in a study of cytomegalovirus exposure and HLA in healthy donors. Produced via immunoSEQ multiplex PCR; TCRdb's table is partial and in-frame only. The table lists some 200,000 clones, over 80% of them singletons. The sample was PBMCs. The receptors stem from a woman under 30 in good health and CMV-seronegative.

V is TRBV5-6 and J is TRBJ1-3, with 9 bases matching TRBD1. Germline V lookup: CDR1 SGHDT, CDR2 YYEEEE. J lost 4 bases, V lost 2 bases, and 1 base had no gene match. This CDR3 has 14 amino acids. CDR3 loop: CASSFGQGGNTIYF. CDR3 DNA sequence: TGTGCCAGCAGCTTTGGACAGGGGGGAAACACCATATATTTT.

The chain is built from TRBV18 and TRBJ1-5, with TRBD1 identical over 7 bases. The J segment lost 6 bases and the V segment lost 4 bases, leaving 12 bases of the junction unmatched. Germline-derived CDR1 and CDR2 are KGHSH and LQKENI. The CDR3 loop spans 16 amino acids. The CDR3 nucleotides read TGTGCCAGCTCACAAGAACAGGGGATTTCGGGTCAGCCCCAGCATTTT. This encodes CASSQEQGISGQPQHF.

This chain connects TRBV5-6 to TRBJ1-2; D is unclear. The CDR3 loop spans 13 amino acids. Per the germline V gene, CDR1 is SGHDT and CDR2 is YYEEEE. V was shortened by 1 base and J by 2 bases, with 6 bases between the two germline ends. This chain's CDR3 is CASSLTVNYGYTF. The CDR3 DNA sequence: TGTGCCAGCAGCTTGACAGTCAACTATGGCTACACCTTC.